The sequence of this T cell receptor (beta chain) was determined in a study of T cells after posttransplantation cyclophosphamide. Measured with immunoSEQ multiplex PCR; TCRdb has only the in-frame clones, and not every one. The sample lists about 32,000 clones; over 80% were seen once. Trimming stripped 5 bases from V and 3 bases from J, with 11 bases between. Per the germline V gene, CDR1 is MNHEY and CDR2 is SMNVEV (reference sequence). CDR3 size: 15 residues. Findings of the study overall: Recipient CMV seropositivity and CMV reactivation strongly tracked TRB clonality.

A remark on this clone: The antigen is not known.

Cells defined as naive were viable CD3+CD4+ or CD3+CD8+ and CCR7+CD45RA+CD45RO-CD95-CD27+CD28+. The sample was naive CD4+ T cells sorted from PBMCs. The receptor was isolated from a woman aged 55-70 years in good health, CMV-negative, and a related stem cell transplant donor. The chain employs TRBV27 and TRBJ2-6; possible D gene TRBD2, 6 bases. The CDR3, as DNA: TGTGCCAGCAGTCTGCGGGAAGGTGGGGCCAACGTCCTGACTTTC. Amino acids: CASSLREGGANVLTF.